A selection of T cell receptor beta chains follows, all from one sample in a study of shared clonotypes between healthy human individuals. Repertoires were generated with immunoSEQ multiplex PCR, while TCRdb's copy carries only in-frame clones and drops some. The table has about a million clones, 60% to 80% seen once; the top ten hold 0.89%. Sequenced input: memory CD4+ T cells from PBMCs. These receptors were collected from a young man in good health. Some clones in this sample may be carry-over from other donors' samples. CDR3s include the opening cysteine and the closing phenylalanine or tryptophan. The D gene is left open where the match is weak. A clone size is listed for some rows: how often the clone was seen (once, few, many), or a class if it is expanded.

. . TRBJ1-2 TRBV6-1 CASTNTGGNYGYTF TGTGCCAGCACCAACACGGGGGGAAACTATGGCTACACCTTC
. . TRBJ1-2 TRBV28 CASSSGSLNYGYTF TGTGCCAGCAGTTCCGGGTCGTTGAACTATGGCTACACCTTC
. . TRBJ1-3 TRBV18 CASSLGLPSSGNTIYF TGTGCCAGCTCACTTGGACTCCCGAGCTCTGGAAACACCATATATTTT
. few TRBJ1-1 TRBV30 CAWSVRWDGNTEAFF TGTGCCTGGAGTGTAAGGTGGGACGGGAACACTGAAGCTTTCTTT
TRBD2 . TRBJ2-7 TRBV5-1 CASSSSSGTYEQYF TGCGCCAGCAGCTCGTCTAGCGGGACCTACGAGCAGTACTTC
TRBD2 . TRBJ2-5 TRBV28 CASSRKGGRTSGRAGGETQYF TGTGCCAGCAGCCGAAAGGGAGGGAGGACTAGCGGGAGGGCCGGGGGAGAGACCCAGTACTTC
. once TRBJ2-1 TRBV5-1 CASSWFSYNEQFF TGCGCCAGCAGCTGGTTCTCCTACAATGAGCAGTTCTTC
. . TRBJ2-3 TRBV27 CASSLEVDTDTQYF TGTGCCAGCAGTTTAGAGGTCGACACAGATACGCAGTATTTT
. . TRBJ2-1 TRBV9 CASSVGALLSEQFF TGTGCCAGCAGCGTGGGGGCCCTCCTGAGTGAGCAGTTCTTC
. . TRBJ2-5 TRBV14 CASSQADETQYF TGTGCCAGCAGCCAAGCGGACGAGACCCAGTACTTC
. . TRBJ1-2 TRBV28 CASSRQQNYGYTF TGTGCCAGCAGCCGACAGCAAAACTATGGCTACACCTTC
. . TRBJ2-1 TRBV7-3 CASSSGSTSYNEQFF TGTGCCAGCAGCTCCGGGAGTACGTCCTACAATGAGCAGTTCTTC
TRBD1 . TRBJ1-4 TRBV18 CASSPYPFSRDSNEKLFF TGTGCCAGCTCACCCTATCCTTTCAGCCGGGACAGTAATGAAAAACTGTTTTTT
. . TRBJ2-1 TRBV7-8 CASQGGAYNEQFF TGTGCCTCCCAGGGGGGTGCCTACAATGAGCAGTTCTTC
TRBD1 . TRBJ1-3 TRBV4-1 CASSQTGALGNTIYF TGCGCCAGCAGCCAGACAGGGGCGCTAGGAAACACCATATATTTT
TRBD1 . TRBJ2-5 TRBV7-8 CASSSRQGETQYF TGTGCCAGCAGCTCAAGACAGGGAGAGACCCAGTACTTC
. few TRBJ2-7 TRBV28 CGTSSPRRGQYF TGCGGCACCTCTAGCCCCAGGCGGGGGCAGTACTTC
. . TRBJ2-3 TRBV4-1 CASRNRDLGTDTQYF TGCGCCAGCCGGAACAGGGATTTGGGCACAGATACGCAGTATTTT
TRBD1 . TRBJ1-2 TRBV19 CASTILAGQNYGYTF TGTGCCAGTACGATCCTCGCGGGACAGAACTATGGCTACACCTTC
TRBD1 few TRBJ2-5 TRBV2 CASSNRGRKETQYF TGTGCCAGCAGTAACAGGGGGCGGAAAGAGACCCAGTACTTC
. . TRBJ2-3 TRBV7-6 CASSRSVSGFSTDTQYF TGTGCCAGCAGCCGATCGGTGAGCGGGTTTAGCACAGATACGCAGTATTTT
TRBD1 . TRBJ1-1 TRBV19 CASTKGQGLWAEAFF TGTGCCAGTACCAAAGGACAGGGTTTGTGGGCTGAAGCTTTCTTT
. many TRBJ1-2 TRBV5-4 CASSLDPSANYGYTF TGTGCCAGCAGCTTGGATCCTTCAGCTAACTATGGCTACACCTTC
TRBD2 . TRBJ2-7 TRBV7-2 CASSPSGRVYEQYF TGTGCCAGCAGCCCTAGCGGGAGAGTTTACGAGCAGTACTTC
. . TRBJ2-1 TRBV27 CASSLLLGQSQFF TGTGCCAGCAGTTTATTGCTGGGGCAGTCCCAGTTCTTC
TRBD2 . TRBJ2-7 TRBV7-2 CASSPGGFPNEQYF TGTGCCAGCAGCCCCGGGGGGTTCCCCAACGAGCAGTACTTC